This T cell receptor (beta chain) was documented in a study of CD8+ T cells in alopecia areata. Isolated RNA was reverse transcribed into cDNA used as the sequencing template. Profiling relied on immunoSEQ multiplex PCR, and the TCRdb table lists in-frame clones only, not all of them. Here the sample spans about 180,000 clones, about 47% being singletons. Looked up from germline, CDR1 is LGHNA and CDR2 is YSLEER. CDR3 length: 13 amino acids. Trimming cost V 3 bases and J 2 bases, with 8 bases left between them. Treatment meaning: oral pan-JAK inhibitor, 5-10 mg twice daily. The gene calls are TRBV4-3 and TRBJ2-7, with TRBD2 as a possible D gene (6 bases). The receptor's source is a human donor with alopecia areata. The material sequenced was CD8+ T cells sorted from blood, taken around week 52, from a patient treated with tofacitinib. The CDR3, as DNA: TGCGCCAGCAGCCAGGGCGGGACCTACGAGCAGTACTTC. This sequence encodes CASSQGGTYEQYF.